The rows below give T cell receptor beta chains drawn from one sample of a study of Graves' ophthalmopathy and Graves' hyperthyroidism. In TCRdb, the multiplex PCR reads were re-called with MiXCR into one record per CDR3 protein. Of hundreds of thousands of distinct CDR3 sequences in the sample, about two fifths were seen once. Sequenced: peripheral blood. Receptors originate from an adult man with Graves' ophthalmopathy. Each CDR3 is given with its conserved first and last residue. Each record gives: J gene, clone size, D gene, V gene, CDR3 DNA, CDR3 protein. The D gene is left open where the match is weak. Rows give clone size only sometimes, using once, few, many, or a class for an expanded clone.

J: TRBJ2-1
size: .
D: .
V: TRBV7-9
DNA: TGTGCCAGCAGCTTACCAGGGGTGTACGAGCAGTTCTTC
CDR3: CASSLPGVYEQFF

J: TRBJ2-7
size: many
D: TRBD2
V: TRBV12-3/TRBV12-4
DNA: TGTGCCAGCAGTCAAAGCGGGAGCCTCCCCGAGCAGTACTTC
CDR3: CASSQSGSLPEQYF

J: TRBJ1-6
size: .
D: .
V: TRBV10-3
DNA: TGTGCCATCAGTGCAGGGGTGGCCGCTAGCTCACCCCTCCACTTT
CDR3: CAISAGVAASSPLHF

J: TRBJ2-5
size: many
D: TRBD1
V: TRBV5-6
DNA: TGTGCCAGCAGCTTGGCAGGGGGGCGACAGGGGCCGGGTTTC
CDR3: CASSLAGGRQGPGF

J: TRBJ1-5
size: many
D: .
V: TRBV15
DNA: TGTGCCACCAGCAGAATCCCGGCAGGCTATAGCAATCAGCCCCAGCATTTT
CDR3: CATSRIPAGYSNQPQHF

J: TRBJ1-3
size: .
D: TRBD1
V: TRBV5-1
DNA: TGCGCCAGCAGCCTGAACCGCCCAGGACAGGGGGTGCTTCCCCCTTATTTT
CDR3: CASSLNRPGQGVLPPYF

J: TRBJ1-2
size: many
D: .
V: TRBV9
DNA: TGTGCCAGCAGCCCAACACAAGTATCTAACTATGGCTACACCTTC
CDR3: CASSPTQVSNYGYTF

J: TRBJ2-2
size: many
D: .
V: TRBV5-1
DNA: TGCGCCAGCAGCTTGCGTACGAACACCGGGGAGCTGTTTTTT
CDR3: CASSLRTNTGELFF

J: TRBJ1-6
size: .
D: .
V: TRBV19
DNA: TGTGCCAGTAGTCCATTCTTCTCGGGACTTAATAATTCACCCCTCCACTTT
CDR3: CASSPFFSGLNNSPLHF

J: TRBJ2-2
size: few
D: .
V: TRBV27
DNA: TGTGCCAGCAGTTTACCGGGGGTGGACGGGGAGCTGTTTTTT
CDR3: CASSLPGVDGELFF

J: TRBJ2-5
size: .
D: .
V: TRBV2
DNA: TGTGCCAGCAGTGAATCGGGCAGGGGAGGCCAAGAGACCCAGTACTTC
CDR3: CASSESGRGGQETQYF

J: TRBJ2-5
size: .
D: .
V: TRBV12-5
DNA: TGTGCTAGTGGTTCCCCGGGGGCGCCGGAGACCCAGTACTTC
CDR3: CASGSPGAPETQYF

J: TRBJ2-1
size: .
D: TRBD2
V: TRBV7-2
DNA: TGTGCCAGCAGCTTAGGGGGGGAGCGGGGGGGATTGAAGCAGTTCTTC
CDR3: CASSLGGERGGLKQFF

J: TRBJ2-6
size: .
D: .
V: TRBV5-6
DNA: TGTGCCAGCTCATGGGCAGAGACCTCTGGGGCCAACGTCCTGACTTTC
CDR3: CASSWAETSGANVLTF

J: TRBJ1-1
size: many
D: .
V: TRBV13
DNA: TGTGCCAGCAGCCCTTACCGTGGAACTGAAGCTTTCTTT
CDR3: CASSPYRGTEAFF

J: TRBJ1-4
size: .
D: .
V: TRBV5-8
DNA: TGTGCCAGCAGCTTGGGACAAACGGATGAAAAACTGTTTTTT
CDR3: CASSLGQTDEKLFF

J: TRBJ1-1
size: .
D: .
V: TRBV29-1
DNA: TGCAGCGTTGGGGTAGGCGGTGAAGCTTTCTTT
CDR3: CSVGVGGEAFF

J: TRBJ1-6
size: .
D: .
V: TRBV25-1
DNA: TGTGCCCTTGGGGCGGGCAATAATTCACCCCTCCACTTT
CDR3: CALGAGNNSPLHF

J: TRBJ1-5
size: many
D: .
V: TRBV7-2
DNA: TGTGCCAGCAGCGCGAAAACAGGGTACAATCAGCCCCAGCATTTT
CDR3: CASSAKTGYNQPQHF

J: TRBJ1-6
size: many
D: .
V: TRBV7-2
DNA: TGTGCCAGCAGCCCGAGGGGGGAATACTCACCCCTCCACTTT
CDR3: CASSPRGEYSPLHF

J: TRBJ1-5
size: few
D: TRBD1
V: TRBV7-8
DNA: TGCGCCAGCAGCCGACTAGACAGGGGGGCCAATCAGCCCCAGCATTTT
CDR3: CASSRLDRGANQPQHF

J: TRBJ2-7
size: .
D: .
V: TRBV12-5
DNA: TGTGCTAGTGGTTCGACAAACACATACGAGCAGTACTTC
CDR3: CASGSTNTYEQYF

J: TRBJ1-6
size: many
D: .
V: TRBV6-5
DNA: TGTGCCAGCAGTTACGGGGAGGCCTCACCCCTCCACTTT
CDR3: CASSYGEASPLHF

J: TRBJ2-2
size: many
D: .
V: TRBV14
DNA: TGTGCCAGCAGCCACGGGTACGGACCCGGGGAGCTGTTTTTT
CDR3: CASSHGYGPGELFF

J: TRBJ1-6
size: .
D: .
V: TRBV9
DNA: TGTGCCAGCAGCGTTAGGGGGGCGCATAATTCACCCCTCCACTTT
CDR3: CASSVRGAHNSPLHF

J: TRBJ2-7
size: many
D: TRBD1
V: TRBV29-1
DNA: TGCAGCGTTGAGTCCGGGACAGGGACCTACGAGCAGTACTTC
CDR3: CSVESGTGTYEQYF

J: TRBJ2-2
size: few
D: .
V: TRBV7-2
DNA: TGTGCCAGCAGCCCCCGGATCCAGCGGGCGGACGGCGGGGAGCTGTTTTTT
CDR3: CASSPRIQRADGGELFF

J: TRBJ2-7
size: many
D: TRBD1
V: TRBV20-1
DNA: TGCAGTGCTTCCCCGGACAGGGGCCACGAGCAGTACTTC
CDR3: CSASPDRGHEQYF

J: TRBJ2-5
size: .
D: TRBD1
V: TRBV24-1
DNA: TGTGCCACCAGTGACGGGACAGGGGAGACCCAGTACTTC
CDR3: CATSDGTGETQYF

J: TRBJ1-3
size: many
D: .
V: TRBV7-2
DNA: TGTGCCAGCAGCTTACATCTGGGGACTGGAAACACCATATATTTT
CDR3: CASSLHLGTGNTIYF

J: TRBJ1-5
size: .
D: .
V: TRBV6-1
DNA: TGTGCCAGCAGTGAGGGCAGGGAATTTCACCAGCCCCAGCATTTT
CDR3: CASSEGREFHQPQHF